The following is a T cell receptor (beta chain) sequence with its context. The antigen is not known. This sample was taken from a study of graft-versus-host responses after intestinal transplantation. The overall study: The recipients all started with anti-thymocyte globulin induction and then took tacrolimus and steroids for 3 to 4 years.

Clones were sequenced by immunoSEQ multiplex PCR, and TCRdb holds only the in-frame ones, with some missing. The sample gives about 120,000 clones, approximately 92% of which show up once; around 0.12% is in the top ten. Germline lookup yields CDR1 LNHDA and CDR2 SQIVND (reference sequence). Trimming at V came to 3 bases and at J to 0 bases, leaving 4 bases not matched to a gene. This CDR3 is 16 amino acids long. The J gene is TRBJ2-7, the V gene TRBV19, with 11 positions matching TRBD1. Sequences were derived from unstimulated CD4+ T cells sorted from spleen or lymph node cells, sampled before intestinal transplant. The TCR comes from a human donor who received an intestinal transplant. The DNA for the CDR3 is TGTGCCAGTAGTATGAGGGGGACAGGGGGCTCCTACGAGCAGTACTTC. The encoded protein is CASSMRGTGGSYEQYF.